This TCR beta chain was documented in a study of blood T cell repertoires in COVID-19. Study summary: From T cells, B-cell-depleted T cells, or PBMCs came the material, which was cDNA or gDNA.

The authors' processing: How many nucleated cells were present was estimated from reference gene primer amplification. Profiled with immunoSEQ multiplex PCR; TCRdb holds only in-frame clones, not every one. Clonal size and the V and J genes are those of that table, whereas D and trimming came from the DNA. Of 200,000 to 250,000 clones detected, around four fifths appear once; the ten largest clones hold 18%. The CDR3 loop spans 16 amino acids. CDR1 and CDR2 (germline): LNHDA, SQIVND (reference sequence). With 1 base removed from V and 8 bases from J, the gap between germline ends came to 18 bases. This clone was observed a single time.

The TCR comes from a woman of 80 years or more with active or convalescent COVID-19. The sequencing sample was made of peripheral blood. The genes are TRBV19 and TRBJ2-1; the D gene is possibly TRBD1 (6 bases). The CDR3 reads CASSIALTGRGDEQFF. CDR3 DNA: TGTGCCAGTAGTATAGCTCTAACAGGGAGAGGCGATGAGCAGTTCTTC.